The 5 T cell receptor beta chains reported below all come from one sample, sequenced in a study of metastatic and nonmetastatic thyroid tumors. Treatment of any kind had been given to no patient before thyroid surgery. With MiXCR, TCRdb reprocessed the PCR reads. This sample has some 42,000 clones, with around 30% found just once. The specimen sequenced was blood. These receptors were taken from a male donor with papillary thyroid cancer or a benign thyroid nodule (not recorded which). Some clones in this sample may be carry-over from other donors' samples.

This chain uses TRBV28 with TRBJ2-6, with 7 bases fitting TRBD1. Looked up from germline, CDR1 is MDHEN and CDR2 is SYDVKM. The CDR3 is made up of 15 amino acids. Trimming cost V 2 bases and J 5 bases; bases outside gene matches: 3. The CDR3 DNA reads TGTGCCAGCAGTTTAAGACAGGGTCGGGCCAACGTCCTGACTTTC. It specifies CASSLRQGRANVLTF.

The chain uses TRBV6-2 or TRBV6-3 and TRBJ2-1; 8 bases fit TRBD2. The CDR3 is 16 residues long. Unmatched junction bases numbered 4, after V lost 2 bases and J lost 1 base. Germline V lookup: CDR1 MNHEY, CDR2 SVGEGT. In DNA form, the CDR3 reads TGTGCCAGCAGTTACCCTAGCGGGTTGTCCTACAATGAGCAGTTCTTC. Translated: CASSYPSGLSYNEQFF.

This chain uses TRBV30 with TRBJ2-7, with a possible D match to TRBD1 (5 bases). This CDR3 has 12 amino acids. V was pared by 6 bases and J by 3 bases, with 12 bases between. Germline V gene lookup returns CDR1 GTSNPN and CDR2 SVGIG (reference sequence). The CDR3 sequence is CACKTGFYEQYF. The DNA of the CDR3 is TGTGCCTGTAAAACAGGCTTCTACGAGCAGTACTTC.

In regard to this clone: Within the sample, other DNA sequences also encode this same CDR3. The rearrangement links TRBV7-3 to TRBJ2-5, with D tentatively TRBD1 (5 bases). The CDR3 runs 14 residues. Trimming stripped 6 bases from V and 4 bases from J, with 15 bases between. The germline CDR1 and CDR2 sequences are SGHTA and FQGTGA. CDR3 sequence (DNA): TGTGCCAGCAGGTGCCGTGACAGAAGAGAGACCCAGTACTTC. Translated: CASRCRDRRETQYF. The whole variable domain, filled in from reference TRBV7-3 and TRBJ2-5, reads GAGVSQTPSNKVTEKGKYVELRCDPISGHTALYWYRQSLGQGPEFLIYFQGTGAADDSGLPNDRFFAVRPEGSVSTLKIQRTERGDSAVYLCASRCRDRRETQYFGPGTRLLVL.

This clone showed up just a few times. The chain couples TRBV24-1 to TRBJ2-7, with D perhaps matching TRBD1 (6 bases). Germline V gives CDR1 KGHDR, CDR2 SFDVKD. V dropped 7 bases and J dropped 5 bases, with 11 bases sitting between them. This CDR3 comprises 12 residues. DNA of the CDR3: TGTGCCACCAGCCGAGGGGGTCACGAGCAGTACTTC. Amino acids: CATSRGGHEQYF.